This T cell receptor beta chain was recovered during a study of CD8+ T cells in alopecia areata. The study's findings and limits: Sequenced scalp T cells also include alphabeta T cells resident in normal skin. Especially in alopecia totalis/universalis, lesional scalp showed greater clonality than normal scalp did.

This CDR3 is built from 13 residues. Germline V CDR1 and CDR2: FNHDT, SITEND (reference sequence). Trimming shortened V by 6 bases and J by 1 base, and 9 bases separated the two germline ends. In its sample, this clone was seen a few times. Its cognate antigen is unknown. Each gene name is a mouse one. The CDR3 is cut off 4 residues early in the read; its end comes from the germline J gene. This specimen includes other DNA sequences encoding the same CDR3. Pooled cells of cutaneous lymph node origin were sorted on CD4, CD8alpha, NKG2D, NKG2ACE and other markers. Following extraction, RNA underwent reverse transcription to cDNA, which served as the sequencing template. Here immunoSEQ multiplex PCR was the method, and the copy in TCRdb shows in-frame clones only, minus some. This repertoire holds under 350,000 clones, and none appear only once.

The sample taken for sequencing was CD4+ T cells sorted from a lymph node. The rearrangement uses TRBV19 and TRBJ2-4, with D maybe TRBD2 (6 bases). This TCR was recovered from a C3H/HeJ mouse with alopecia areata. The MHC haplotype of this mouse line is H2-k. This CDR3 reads CASTPGGQNTLYF. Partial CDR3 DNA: TGTGCCAGCACCCCTGGGGGTCAAAAC.